This T cell receptor (beta chain) was profiled in a study of CD8+CD57+ T cells in acquired aplastic anemia. Overall study context: DNA per sorted CD4+ or CD8+ sample ranged roughly 0.19 to 30 ug, averaging around 3.1 ug.

To note about this clonotype: Lacking the conserved final phenylalanine or tryptophan, this CDR3 likely reflects a read error. The DNA is left out, because the CDR3 cannot be placed on it with certainty; the CDR3 is given as TCRdb lists it.

TCR beta VDJ and CDR3 were profiled, and genomic DNA was the template. TCRdb reprocessed the reads with MiXCR, giving one entry per CDR3 protein. The sample lists fewer than 250,000 distinct CDR3 sequences, roughly half occurring once. The CDR3 sequence runs 10 residues, both termini included. CDR1 and CDR2 from the germline V gene are SEHNR and FQNEAQ (reference sequence). The clonotype originates from a human donor in good health, serving as a control. This chain connects TRBV7-9 to TRBJ2-5. Sequences were obtained from sorted CD4+, CD8+, or CD8+CD57+ T cells (not recorded which) from PBMCs. The CDR3 is CASSLGKNLG.